Listed here are 20 T cell receptor beta chains from one sample, sequenced in a study of T cells in women clearing cervical HPV infection (dated by TCRdb to between 2018 and 2020). The library was generated by the immunoSEQ multiplex PCR assay. Sourced from immuneACCESS, this table was stored by TCRdb with only in-frame sequences that have V and J called. A share of the clones is absent; for the studies checked, an unresolved V gene accounts for under half, and the remainder has no known explanation. The table of this sample itemizes fewer than 35,000 clones. Jointly, the top ten make up around 18% of the sample. The specimen sequenced was blood buffy coat. Receptors were obtained from a woman aged 18 to 75 with a cervical HPV16 infection that either progressed to CIN3+ or cleared (not recorded which).

About this clone itself: Sequencing ends 3 residues short of the CDR3 end; the germline J gene provides the rest. V is TRBV2 and J is TRBJ1-4; D gene ambiguous. V gave up 5 bases and J gave up 7 bases, with 14 bases separating them. The CDR3 is made up of 14 amino acids. Germline loops: CDR1 SNHLY, CDR2 FYNNEI. The CDR3 loop reads CASSYSSAGEKLFF. Partial CDR3 DNA: TGTGCCAGCAGTTATAGTTCGGCGGGTGAAAAA.

A note on this clone: The read ends 3 residues shy of where the CDR3 ends; the end is completed using the germline J gene. V is TRBV19 and J is TRBJ2-5; D call uncertain. Germline loops: CDR1 LNHDA, CDR2 SQIVND (reference sequence). Trimming removed 5 bases from V and 7 bases from J, with 17 bases in between. The CDR3 has 14 amino acids. The CDR3 is CASSLKQSSGTQYF. The CDR3 DNA, read in part, is TGTGCCAGTAGTCTCAAACAGTCCTCCGGGACC.

To note about this clone: Read sequence stops 3 residues before the CDR3 end, and the germline J gene provides the missing end. This chain connects TRBV11-3 to TRBJ2-5; D is unclear. Trimming left V 5 bases short and J 4 bases short, with 5 bases between. The germline V gene has CDR1 SGHNT and CDR2 YENEEA. The CDR3 is made up of 11 amino acids. CDR3 DNA, as far as it was read: TGTGCCAGCAGCCTGGCAGAGACC. It is translated as CASSLAET. The complete CDR3 protein is CASSLAETQYF.

Comment on this clone: The read stops 3 residues short of the end of the CDR3; the missing end is completed from the germline J gene. This chain connects TRBV2 to TRBJ2-3; D uncertain. Per germline, CDR1 SNHLY and CDR2 FYNNEI. The CDR3 is 13 residues long. The sequenced part of the CDR3 DNA is TGTGCCAGCAAGGGCATGAGCAATCAGCCG. It specifies CASKGMSNQP. The whole CDR3 region reads CASKGMSNQPQYF.

Notes on this clone: The read falls 3 residues short of the CDR3 end, and the missing part is taken from the germline J gene. V is TRBV6-2 or TRBV6-3 and J is TRBJ2-3; D is possibly TRBD1 (6 bases). CDR3 length: 16 amino acids. Germline V gene sequence: CDR1 MNHEY, CDR2 SVGEGT. CDR3 DNA, as far as it was read: TGTGCCAGCAGACCCAGGGGCCGAGCGTACCAAGAGACG. It translates to CASRPRGRAYQET. In full, the CDR3 reads CASRPRGRAYQETQYF.

Regarding this clone: The DNA ends 3 residues before the CDR3 does, and the rest of the CDR3 is filled in from the germline J gene. The chain couples TRBV2 to TRBJ2-7; 9 bases map to TRBD2. This CDR3 has 15 amino acids. Trimming took 4 bases from V and 0 from J; bases not matched to a gene: 4. Germline CDR1 is SNHLY and CDR2 is FYNNEI. CDR3 bases read: TGTGCCAGCAGTGTCGGACTAGCGCTCTCCTACGAG. Translation: CASSVGLALSYE. The whole CDR3 is CASSVGLALSYEQYF.

A note on this clone: The CDR3 goes on 3 residues after the read ends, and that part is filled in from the germline J gene. The rearrangement joins TRBV30 to TRBJ2-4; 10 positions match TRBD1. The length of the CDR3 is 16 residues. Germline-derived CDR1 and CDR2 are GTSNPN and SVGIG (reference sequence). CDR3 region: CAWSVFPGTGVNGQYF. The DNA read from the CDR3 is TGTGCCTGGAGTGTTTTTCCCGGGACAGGGGTTAATGGT.

In regard to this clone: The read gets to within 3 residues of the CDR3 end, and the germline J gene fills in the rest. The rearrangement joins TRBV7-2 to TRBJ1-2; D perhaps matches TRBD1 (5 bases). Germline V gives CDR1 SGHTA, CDR2 FQGNSA. V was clipped by 3 bases and J by 4 bases, with 12 bases between them. The CDR3 runs to 14 residues. The CDR3 loop reads CASSFDSSLYGYTF. The part of the CDR3 DNA that was read is TGTGCCAGCAGCTTTGACAGCTCCCTCTATGGC.

Concerning this clone itself: The read terminates 3 residues before the CDR3 end, so the remaining end is supplied by the germline J gene. J is TRBJ2-1 and V is TRBV6-1; TRBD2 matches 7 bases. Per the germline V gene, CDR1 is MNHNS and CDR2 is SASEGT. V was clipped by 0 bases and J by 3 bases; unmatched bases: 2. The CDR3 loop spans 15 amino acids. Incomplete CDR3 DNA: TGTGCCAGCAGTGAAGCGGGGGGGGACTACAATGAG. It encodes CASSEAGGDYNE. The CDR3 reads in full as CASSEAGGDYNEQFF.

In regard to this clone: The read terminates 3 residues ahead of where the CDR3 ends, so the germline J gene completes it. This sequence joins TRBV5-1 and TRBJ2-1; TRBD2 aligns across 9 bases. J gave up 8 bases and V 3 bases, and 9 bases lay outside the gene matches. The germline CDR1 and CDR2 sequences are SGHRS and YFSETQ. The CDR3 contains 15 residues. Incomplete CDR3 DNA: TGCGCCAGCAGCTCCGATCCAAGCGGGAGGTATGAG. This sequence encodes CASSSDPSGRYE. The complete CDR3 protein is CASSSDPSGRYEQFF.

Note on this clone: The read comes to an end 3 residues before the CDR3 does, leaving the germline J gene to fill in the end. Different DNA sequences within this sample yield the same CDR3. J is TRBJ1-3 and V is TRBV7-8; TRBD1 is a possible D gene (5 bases). Germline V gene lookup returns CDR1 SGHVS and CDR2 FQNEAQ. The CDR3 runs to 17 residues. Trimming shortened V by 0 bases and J by 4 bases, and 16 bases separated the two germline ends. Partial CDR3 DNA: TGTGCCAGCAGCTTAGCGTTCTCCAGGGCGGGGGGAAACACC. Translated, it gives CASSLAFSRAGGNT. The entire CDR3 sequence reads CASSLAFSRAGGNTIYF.

For this clone: The read ends 3 residues shy of where the CDR3 ends; the end is completed using the germline J gene. J is TRBJ2-4 and V is TRBV20-1, with 7 bases identical to TRBD2. Germline loops: CDR1 DFQATT, CDR2 SNEGSKA (reference sequence). CDR3 size: 15 residues. The V and J ends lost 4 bases and 9 bases, in that order; junction bases with no gene match: 15. Partial CDR3 DNA: TGCAGTGCTATACAAAAGACTAGCCTAAAGGGCATT. Amino acids: CSAIQKTSLKGI. The CDR3 in its entirety is CSAIQKTSLKGIQYF.

As concerns this clone: The read is 3 residues too short to cover the CDR3 end, so that end is filled in from the germline J gene. The chain has TRBV7-3 and TRBJ2-1; D might be TRBD2 (7 bases). The CDR3 contains 14 residues. V lost 1 base to trimming and J lost 7 bases, with 11 bases between them. Looked up from germline, CDR1 is SGHTA and CDR2 is FQGTGA. The DNA read from the CDR3 is TGTGCCAGCAGCTTAATGGGGGGGCCGAATGAG. Its translation: CASSLMGGPNE. The CDR3 in its entirety is CASSLMGGPNEQFF.

Incomplete CDR3 DNA: TGTGCCAGCTCACCACGAAGCGAAGTATCCTACAATGAC. Its protein is CASSPRSEVSYND. The full CDR3 protein is CASSPRSEVSYNDYTF. The chain carries TRBV18 and TRBJ1-2; D is unresolved. The CDR3 end lies 3 residues beyond the end of the read and is filled in from the germline J gene. CDR1 is KGHSH, CDR2 LQKENI, per germline. The CDR3 has 16 amino acids.

A note on this clone: The read comes to an end 3 residues before the CDR3 does, leaving the germline J gene to fill in the end. The chain employs TRBV5-5 and TRBJ1-1; 7 bases are a match to TRBD1. The CDR3 consists of 12 residues. Germline V lookup: CDR1 SGHKS, CDR2 YYEKEE (reference sequence). This CDR3 reads CASSQDRIQAFF. The CDR3 bases that were read are TGTGCCAGCAGCCAGGACAGGATCCAA.

With respect to this clone: The read halts 3 residues ahead of the CDR3 end, with the missing end drawn from the germline J gene. V usage is TRBV6-2 or TRBV6-3 and J usage is TRBJ1-5; D gene unclear. Germline-derived CDR1 and CDR2 are MNHEY and SVGEGT. V lost 6 bases and J lost 3, with 9 bases in between. The CDR3 consists of 13 residues. The CDR3 protein is CASRTINNQPQHF. The sequenced CDR3 bases are TGTGCCAGCAGAACAATTAACAATCAGCCC.

With respect to this clone: The read terminates 3 residues before the CDR3 end, so the remaining end is supplied by the germline J gene. This sequence joins TRBV5-1 and TRBJ1-2; 7 nucleotides match TRBD1. The V segment lost 4 bases and the J segment 4 bases; nucleotides outside the gene matches: 7. The CDR3 length is 14 residues. The germline V gene encodes CDR1 SGHRS and CDR2 YFSETQ. The sequenced CDR3 bases are TGCGCCAGCAGCGCCACGACAGGGATCTATGGC. It specifies CASSATTGIYG. The whole CDR3 protein is CASSATTGIYGYTF.

This CDR3 reads CASSQQGQEEVFYNEQFF. The sequenced part of the CDR3 DNA is TGTGCCAGCAGCCAACAGGGCCAAGAGGAGGTTTTCTACAATGAG. The rearrangement links TRBV4-2 to TRBJ2-1, with D perhaps matching TRBD1 or TRBD2 (5 bases each). The read terminates 3 residues ahead of where the CDR3 ends, so the germline J gene completes it. The germline V gene encodes CDR1 LGHNA and CDR2 YNFKEQ. This CDR3 spans 18 amino acids. V was pared by 2 bases and J by 3 bases, with 20 bases between.

This clone is called medium-sized (0.01 to 0.1%) based on its frequency. The CDR3 is cut off 3 residues early in the read; its end comes from the germline J gene. The chain links TRBV6-4 to TRBJ2-3; D might be TRBD1 (6 bases). The CDR3 is 15 residues long. V lost 3 bases, J lost 0 bases, and 10 bases lay in between. Germline CDR1 reads MRHNA; CDR2 reads SNTAGT. The DNA read from the CDR3 is TGTGCCAGCAGTGATCAAGGGGGAAGCACAGATACG. It codes for CASSDQGGSTDT. The CDR3, in full, reads CASSDQGGSTDTQYF.

Concerning this clone itself: The CDR3 end falls 3 residues outside the read, so it is completed with the germline J gene. The V and J genes are TRBV19 and TRBJ2-1, with 13 bases matching TRBD2. The length of the CDR3 is 15 residues. The V segment lost 6 bases and the J segment 6 bases; nucleotides outside the gene matches: 5. CDR1 and CDR2 (germline): LNHDA, SQIVND (reference sequence). CDR3 DNA, as far as it was read: TGTGCCAGTAGGCCGGGACTAGCGGGGTTCAATGAG. Protein product: CASRPGLAGFNE. The entire CDR3 protein reads CASRPGLAGFNEQFF.